This TCR beta chain appears in the sequencing data of a study of technical replicates of blood from several donors. Germline V CDR1 and CDR2: LGHNT, FRNRAP. The CDR3 runs 18 residues. Trimming removed 2 bases at V and 1 base at J, with 19 bases between. Generated by immunoSEQ multiplex PCR, the TCRdb table keeps only in-frame clones and is missing some. Of about 75,000 clones in the sample, around 97% were seen once. The specimen sequenced was T cells isolated from PBMCs. The rearrangement uses TRBV12-5 and TRBJ2-3; perhaps TRBD1 as D (6 bases). This TCR came from a human donor in good health. The CDR3 nucleotides read TGTGCTAGTGGTTTGCGCTTGACAGGTAATGTGGGCACAGATACGCAGTATTTT. It yields the protein CASGLRLTGNVGTDTQYF. Full variable domain (remainder filled in from reference TRBV12-5 and TRBJ2-3): DARVTQTPRHKVTEMGQEVTMRCQPILGHNTVFWYRQTMMQGLELLAYFRNRAPLDDSGMPKDRFSAEMPDATLATLKIQPSEPRDSAVYFCASGLRLTGNVGTDTQYFGPGTRLTVL.